This passage covers 16 T cell receptor beta chains from one sample sequenced in a study of naive and memory T cell subsets. The beta constant-region primer was an equimolar mix of two oligonucleotides covering TRBC1 and TRBC2. Ligated cDNA was amplified by four rounds of PCR with nested alpha and beta constant-region primers and SP2. Via MiXCR, TCRdb re-called the UMI-ligation and nested PCR reads, giving one row per CDR3 protein. The sample includes more than 120,000 distinct CDR3 sequences, about a fifth of them seen just once. Study observations and caveats: A few larger clonotypes appeared in naive repertoires, especially CD8, possibly memory cells re-expressing CD45RA.

Their specific antigens are unknown. The sequenced material came from naive CD8+ T cells from blood. All receptors derive from a human donor in good health.

This chain uses TRBV27 with TRBJ2-1; D is possibly TRBD1 (5 bases). The V end was cut by 2 bases, the J end by 3 bases, with 14 bases between. CDR1 is MNHEY and CDR2 is SMNVEV in the germline V gene (reference sequence). The CDR3 spans 16 residues. CDR3 sequence: CASSLRQGGYYNEQFF. CDR3 sequence (DNA): TGTGCCAGCAGTTTACGGCAGGGTGGGTACTACAATGAGCAGTTCTTC.

In DNA, the CDR3 is TGCAGCGTGACTAGCGGGAGCTACGAGCAGTACTTC. It translates to CSVTSGSYEQYF. V usage is TRBV29-1 and J usage is TRBJ2-7, with 12 nucleotides matching TRBD2. Germline loops: CDR1 SQVTM, CDR2 ANQGSEA. Trimming cost V 6 bases and J 3 bases; bases outside gene matches: 0. This CDR3 contains 12 residues.

This clonotype turned up a few times. V gene TRBV7-9 combines with J gene TRBJ2-7, with 7 bases fitting TRBD1. The CDR3 covers 18 residues. Germline lookup yields CDR1 SEHNR and CDR2 FQNEAQ (reference sequence). Losses at the gene ends were 1 base for V and 0 bases for J; bases not matched to a gene: 12. DNA for the CDR3: TGTGCCAGCAGCTTAGTCGGGGACAGCGAAATAAGCTCCTACGAGCAGTACTTC. Its protein product is CASSLVGDSEISSYEQYF.

The gene calls are TRBV7-8 and TRBJ1-2; unclear D gene. Germline V gene lookup returns CDR1 SGHVS and CDR2 FQNEAQ. The CDR3 extends over 13 amino acids. V gave up 1 base and J gave up 8 bases, with 11 bases separating them. The CDR3 DNA sequence: TGTGCCAGCAGCTTAGTGGATCTGGAGGGCTACACCTTC. Its translation: CASSLVDLEGYTF.

This chain connects TRBV27 to TRBJ1-1; D may be TRBD1 (6 bases). This CDR3 spans 14 amino acids. Germline loops: CDR1 MNHEY, CDR2 SMNVEV (reference sequence). Trimming pared 8 bases from V and 7 bases from J, leaving 20 bases between. The CDR3, as DNA: TGTGCCAGCTCCCCGTATGCAGGGGCCCATGAAGCTTTCTTT. Its translation: CASSPYAGAHEAFF.

This clonotype was counted many times. The chain uses TRBV28 and TRBJ2-7; D remains ambiguous. Deletions cut 2 bases from V and 0 bases from J, with 14 bases between. The CDR3 length is 16 residues. Germline V CDR1 and CDR2: MDHEN, SYDVKM. The CDR3 DNA sequence: TGTGCCAGCAGTTTAATTCGTGTTGGCAGCTCCTACGAGCAGTACTTC. Amino acid sequence: CASSLIRVGSSYEQYF.

In this sample, this clonotype turned up many times. CDR3 nucleotides: TGCAGTGCTAGAGATCAGAAGACAGGGGTCTCCTACAATGAGCAGTTCTTC. Translating gives CSARDQKTGVSYNEQFF. The chain couples TRBV20-1 to TRBJ2-1; the match to TRBD1 covers 8 bases. From germline, CDR1 is DFQATT and CDR2 SNEGSKA (reference sequence). The CDR3 spans 17 residues. Losses at the gene ends were 0 bases for V and 0 bases for J; bases not matched to a gene: 7.

This clonotype has only a few counts. The chain couples TRBV29-1 to TRBJ1-1, with D tentatively TRBD1 (6 bases). The CDR3 loop spans 14 amino acids. V shed 0 bases and J shed 10 bases, with 18 bases lying between them. Germline lookup yields CDR1 SQVTM and CDR2 ANQGSEA. The CDR3 is CSVEEGGGGIGAFF. The CDR3 nucleotides read TGCAGCGTTGAAGAGGGGGGGGGCGGTATAGGAGCTTTCTTT. The complete variable domain, with remaining parts taken from reference TRBV29-1 and TRBJ1-1, reads SAVISQKPSRDICQRGTSLTIQCQVDSQVTMMFWYRQQPGQSLTLIATANQGSEATYESGFVIDKFPISRPNLTFSTLTVSNMSPEDSSIYLCSVEEGGGGIGAFFGQGTRLTVV.

This clonotype has more than one count but fewer than ten. V and J are TRBV7-9 and TRBJ2-1, with unresolved D. Germline CDR1 is SEHNR and CDR2 is FQNEAQ (reference sequence). CDR3 size: 14 residues. Trimming shortened V by 6 bases and J by 4 bases, and 13 bases separated the two germline ends. DNA for the CDR3: TGTGCCAGCAGGGCCGCAGCCGGATACAATGAGCAGTTCTTC. Translated, it gives CASRAAAGYNEQFF. The whole variable domain, remainder taken from reference TRBV7-9 and TRBJ2-1, is DTGVSQNPRHKITKRGQNVTFRCDPISEHNRLYWYRQTLGQGPEFLTYFQNEAQLEKSRLLSDRFSAERPKGSFSTLEIQRTEQGDSAMYLCASRAAAGYNEQFFGPGTRLTVL.

The chain is built from TRBV15 and TRBJ2-2, with 9 positions matching TRBD2. CDR3 length equals 17 residues. Trimming took 0 bases from V and 4 from J; bases not matched to a gene: 6. CDR1 is LNHNV, CDR2 YYDKDF, per germline (reference sequence). Here the CDR3 reads CATSRDLAGVVTGELFF. CDR3 nucleotide sequence: TGTGCCACCAGCAGAGATTTAGCGGGAGTGGTCACCGGGGAGCTGTTTTTT.

This chain uses TRBV18 with TRBJ2-7, with TRBD1 identical over 9 bases. The junction had 2 bases not matched to a gene; V was cut back by 0 bases and J by 2 bases. The CDR3 runs 15 residues. Germline values: CDR1 KGHSH, CDR2 LQKENI. CDR3 sequence reads: CASSPPQGAPYEQYF. CDR3 DNA sequence: TGTGCCAGCTCACCACCACAGGGGGCCCCCTACGAGCAGTACTTC. Looking up the rest from reference TRBV18 and TRBJ2-7 gives the full variable domain: NAGVMQNPRHLVRRRGQEARLRCSPMKGHSHVYWYRQLPEEGLKFMVYLQKENIIDESGMPKERFSAEFPKEGPSILRIQQVVRGDSAAYFCASSPPQGAPYEQYFGPGTRLTVT.

This chain connects TRBV2 to TRBJ2-2; 8 bases agree with TRBD1. J lost 5 bases, V lost 4 bases, and 6 bases had no gene match. CDR1 is SNHLY and CDR2 is FYNNEI in the germline V gene. The CDR3 covers 15 residues. CDR3 loop: CASSAGGSGTGELFF. In DNA, the CDR3 is TGTGCCAGCAGTGCAGGGGGCTCTGGGACCGGGGAGCTGTTTTTT.

This clonotype was observed a few times. The chain uses TRBV7-9 and TRBJ2-5; a weak D match, TRBD2 (6 bases). The germline V gene has CDR1 SEHNR and CDR2 FQNEAQ (reference sequence). V was pared by 2 bases and J by 1 base, with 14 bases between. The CDR3 runs 16 residues. As DNA, the CDR3 is TGTGCCAGCAGCTTACCGGGGGTAGCGGCCCAAGAGACCCAGTACTTC. It is translated as CASSLPGVAAQETQYF.

The chain joins TRBV11-2 to TRBJ2-1; 7 bases agree with TRBD1. Germline CDR1 SGHAT, CDR2 FQNNGV. The trim removed 4 bases at V and 5 bases at J, leaving 11 bases unmatched. This CDR3 has 16 amino acids. CDR3 nucleotide sequence: TGTGCCAGCAGCTCCTACAAGACAGGGCCTAACAATGAGCAGTTCTTC. The encoded protein is CASSSYKTGPNNEQFF.

This clonotype appeared a few times. The J gene is TRBJ2-2, the V gene TRBV13; 7 bases are shared with TRBD1. CDR1 is PRHDT and CDR2 is FYEKMQ in the germline V gene (reference sequence). The CDR3 extends over 16 amino acids. The V gene end was trimmed by 5 bases and the J gene end by 6 bases; junction bases not matched to a gene: 12. CDR3 region: CASSPKLTGSPGELFF. The CDR3 coding sequence is TGTGCCAGCAGCCCAAAACTGACAGGGAGCCCCGGGGAGCTGTTTTTT.

This clonotype occurred a few times. The J gene is TRBJ2-1, the V gene TRBV27, with 10 bases matching TRBD1. The CDR3 is 16 residues long. The ends lost 5 bases at V and 4 bases at J; junction bases unmatched: 8. CDR1 and CDR2 from the germline V gene are MNHEY and SMNVEV (reference sequence). CDR3: CASSPRQGAVYNEQFF. In DNA, the CDR3 is TGTGCCAGCAGTCCGAGACAGGGGGCGGTTTACAATGAGCAGTTCTTC.